The clone carrying this T cell receptor (beta chain) was seen more than once but under ten times. The authors' processing: Reference gene primers were amplified, and this amplification served to estimate nucleated cell counts. Some clones are missing from TCRdb's copy, which holds only in-frame ones; the method was immunoSEQ multiplex PCR. The V and J calls and clone size are taken from that table; D and trimming were inferred from the DNA. Among about 180,000 clones, 80% to 90% were seen once, and the ten largest hold 3% to 3.5%. These data are taken from a study of blood T cell repertoires in COVID-19. Turning to the study itself: Acute and convalescent COVID-19 samples came from the United States, Italy and Spain.

The TCR sequence derives from a man aged 55-75 years with acute or convalescent COVID-19. Sequencing used peripheral blood.

Here the CDR3 DNA reads TGTGCCAGCAGCGTACTCGAGGGAGGGGCCACAGATACGCAGTATTTT. This translates into CASSVLEGGATDTQYF. This chain joins TRBV9 and TRBJ2-3; the match to TRBD2 covers 7 bases. V gave up 1 base and J gave up 2 bases; unmatched junction bases: 7. This CDR3 contains 16 residues. Germline values: CDR1 SGDLS, CDR2 YYNGEE. Full variable domain (missing parts from reference TRBV9 and TRBJ2-3): DSGVTQTPKHLITATGQRVTLRCSPRSGDLSVYWYQQSLDQGLQFLIQYYNGEERAKGNILERFSAQQFPDLHSELNLSSLELGDSALYFCASSVLEGGATDTQYFGPGTRLTVL.